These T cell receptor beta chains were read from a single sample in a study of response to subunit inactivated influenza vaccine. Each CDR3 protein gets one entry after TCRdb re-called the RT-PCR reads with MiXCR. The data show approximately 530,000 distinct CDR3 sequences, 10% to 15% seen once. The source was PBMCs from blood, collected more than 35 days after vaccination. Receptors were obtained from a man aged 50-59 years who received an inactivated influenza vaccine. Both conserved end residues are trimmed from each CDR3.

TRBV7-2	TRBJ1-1	ASSVTRDTEAF
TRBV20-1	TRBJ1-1	SARSPDSTEAF
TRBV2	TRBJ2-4	ASGSNTGILTKNIQY
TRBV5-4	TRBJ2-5	ASTQREGRGETQY
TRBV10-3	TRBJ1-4	AISETNEKLF
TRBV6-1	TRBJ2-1	ATTVAGGYFYNEQF
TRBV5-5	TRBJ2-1	ASSYGTSGGSYNEQF
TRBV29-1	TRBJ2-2	SVEDRDRGNTGELF
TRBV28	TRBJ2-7	ARNLGVVKLRVEY
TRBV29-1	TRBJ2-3	SVDREIDTQY
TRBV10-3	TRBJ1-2	AITPDRLVGYT
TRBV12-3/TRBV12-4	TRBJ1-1	ASSHDRAFWGNTEAF
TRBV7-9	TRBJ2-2	ASSLGSQGFGGELF
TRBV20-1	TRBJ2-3	SARGTSNLDTQY
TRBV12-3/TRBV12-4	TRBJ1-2	ASSSHNYGYT
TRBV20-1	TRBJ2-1	SAGPRTGVSNEQF
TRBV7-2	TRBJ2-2	ASRTQLAGGPHGELF
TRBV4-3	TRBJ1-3	ASSQDFRSSGNTIY
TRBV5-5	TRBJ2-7	ASSFLTSSYEQY
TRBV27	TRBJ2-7	ASSLSSGKNEQY
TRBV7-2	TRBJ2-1	ASRTGGSSYNEQF
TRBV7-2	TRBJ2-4	ASSGATGTKNIQY
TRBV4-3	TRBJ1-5	ASSQAPNQPQH
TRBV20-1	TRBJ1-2	SARTGTVDGYT
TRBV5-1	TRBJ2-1	ASSLGEPRYNEQF
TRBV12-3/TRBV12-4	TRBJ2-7	ASSFGTADEQY
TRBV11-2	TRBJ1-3	ASSAQGTVDTIY
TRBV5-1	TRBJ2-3	ASSLVRGAGDTQY
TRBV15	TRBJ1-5	ATSMLQGIQPQH
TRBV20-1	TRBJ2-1	SAKKSRGKREGNYNEQF
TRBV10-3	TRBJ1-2	AISGTGNHGYT
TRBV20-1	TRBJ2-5	SANPDRGLQETQY
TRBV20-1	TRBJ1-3	SAPGTASGNTIY
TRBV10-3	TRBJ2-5	AIIGQSQETQY
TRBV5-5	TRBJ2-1	ASRQTSGRTNEQF
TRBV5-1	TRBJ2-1	ASSAPSGTYNEQF
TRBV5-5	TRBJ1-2	ASSLLGGPGYT
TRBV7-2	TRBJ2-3	ASSPTGRQY
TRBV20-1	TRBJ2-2	SARAPDGTANTGELF
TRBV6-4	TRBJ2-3	ASSDLGGRTDTQY
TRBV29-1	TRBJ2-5	SVTLAGRDWETQY
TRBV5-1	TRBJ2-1	ASSLNGDRGGEQF
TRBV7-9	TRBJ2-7	ASSTSDEQY
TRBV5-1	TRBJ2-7	ASSLARQGYEQY
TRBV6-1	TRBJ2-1	ASRTLPGLGYNEQF
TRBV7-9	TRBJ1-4	ASRPVPGDEKLF
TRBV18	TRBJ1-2	ASSGDLIYGYT
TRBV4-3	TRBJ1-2	ASSQDLGTGGGYT
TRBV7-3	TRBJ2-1	ASSLRGQGRSYNEQF
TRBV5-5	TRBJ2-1	ASSLPRTGTYNEQF
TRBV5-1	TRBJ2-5	ASSTMSSGQETQY
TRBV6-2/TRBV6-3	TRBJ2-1	ASSYSISVPYNEQF